These 20 T cell receptor beta chains were all obtained from the same sample, sequenced in a study of blood T cell repertoires in COVID-19 (dated by TCRdb to the early 2020s). Preparation of the library involved the immunoSEQ multiplex PCR assay. TCRdb holds this immuneACCESS table with in-frame rearrangements only. Some clones are missing; in checked studies, unresolved V genes explain under half, and the rest has no known cause. The sample table contains approximately 300,000 clones; only one count was recorded for more than 75% of them. Clones ranked in the top ten supply around 4% of the sample. The sequenced sample consisted of peripheral blood. All receptors derive from a woman aged 45-65 years with active or convalescent COVID-19.

The V and J genes are TRBV5-4 and TRBJ2-6; TRBD1 might be the D (5 bases). Per germline, CDR1 SGHNT and CDR2 YYREEE (reference sequence). CDR3 length equals 15 residues. Trimming pared 4 bases from V and 4 bases from J, leaving 12 bases between. This CDR3 is CASSPTGSGANVLTF. The CDR3 DNA is TGTGCCAGCAGCCCCACAGGTTCCGGGGCCAACGTCCTGACTTTC. The variable domain in full, with the rest retrieved from reference TRBV5-4 and TRBJ2-6, is ETGVTQSPTHLIKTRGQQVTLRCSSQSGHNTVSWYQQALGQGPQFIFQYYREEENGRGNFPPRFSGLQFPNYSSELNVNALELDDSALYLCASSPTGSGANVLTFGAGSRLTVL.

The chain employs TRBV14 and TRBJ2-1, with a tentative D call TRBD1 (6 bases). This CDR3 has 13 amino acids. The V end was cut by 4 bases, the J end by 14 bases, with 18 bases between. From germline, CDR1 is SGHDN and CDR2 FVKESK. This chain's CDR3 is CASSLQGHRGKFF. CDR3 nucleotide sequence: TGTGCCAGCAGCCTACAGGGTCATCGCGGAAAGTTCTTC.

The rearrangement uses TRBV10-3 and TRBJ1-5, with D uncertain. The length of the CDR3 is 12 residues. Trimming cost V 4 bases and J 3 bases, with 4 bases left between them. Germline CDR1 and CDR2: ENHRY and SYGVKD. The DNA for the CDR3 is TGTGCCATCAGTGGCGACAATCAGCCCCAGCATTTT. It encodes CAISGDNQPQHF.

The V gene is TRBV7-2, the J gene TRBJ2-7, with 8 bases fitting TRBD2. This CDR3 spans 14 amino acids. CDR1 and CDR2 from the germline V gene are SGHTA and FQGNSA. V lost 4 bases to trimming and J lost 6 bases; unmatched junction nucleotides: 8. The CDR3 region has the DNA TGTGCCAGCAGCTCGGGACTAGGAGCGGGCGAGCAGTACTTC. It specifies CASSSGLGAGEQYF.

The chain recombines TRBV7-2 with TRBJ2-2; 8 nucleotides align to TRBD2. Trimming at V came to 6 bases and at J to 7 bases, leaving 10 bases not matched to a gene. The CDR3 has 15 amino acids. Germline CDR1 and CDR2: SGHTA and FQGNSA. This CDR3 reads CASRIAGPFGGELFF. CDR3 DNA: TGTGCCAGCAGGATAGCGGGACCCTTTGGCGGGGAGCTGTTTTTT.

This clone occurred once. V usage is TRBV10-3 and J usage is TRBJ1-1; possible D gene TRBD1, 6 bases. The CDR3 runs to 16 residues. CDR1 is ENHRY and CDR2 is SYGVKD in the germline V gene. The V end lost 4 bases, the J end lost 0 bases, and 15 bases lay between the germline ends. The CDR3 nucleotides are TGTGCCATCAGTGTTCGTCAAGGGGACATGAACACTGAAGCTTTCTTT. Protein: CAISVRQGDMNTEAFF.

This sequence joins TRBV3-1 (or the pseudogene TRBV3-2) and TRBJ2-7; 10 bases line up with TRBD2. This CDR3 is built from 15 residues. Looked up from germline, CDR1 is LGHDT and CDR2 is YNNKEL (reference sequence). V trimming: 8 bases; J trimming: 1 base; junction bases outside the gene matches: 8. The CDR3: CASAASLAGSYEQYF. Written as DNA, the CDR3 is TGTGCCAGCGCGGCGTCACTAGCGGGATCCTACGAGCAGTACTTC.

The genes are TRBV6-5 and TRBJ1-2; no reliable D call. The CDR3 spans 16 residues. CDR1 MNHEY and CDR2 SVGAGI come from the germline V gene. Between the trimmed V and J ends, which lost 0 bases and 1 base, there was a span of 12 bases. The CDR3 spells CASSYSASEGNYGYTF. The CDR3, as DNA: TGTGCCAGCAGTTACTCCGCGAGTGAGGGTAACTATGGCTACACCTTC.

Only a few counts were recorded for this clone. This rearrangement joins TRBV28 to TRBJ2-7; no firm D call. The CDR3 has 14 amino acids. V lost 4 bases and J 4 bases, leaving 14 bases between the germline ends. Per the germline V gene, CDR1 is MDHEN and CDR2 is SYDVKM. This CDR3 is CASSSPHGLYEQYF. The CDR3 DNA reads TGTGCCAGCAGTTCCCCCCACGGTTTATACGAGCAGTACTTC.

The V gene is TRBV5-6, the J gene TRBJ1-5; TRBD1 agrees at 8 bases. Trimming took 0 bases from V and 6 from J; bases not matched to a gene: 8. The CDR3 consists of 16 residues. Germline values: CDR1 SGHDT, CDR2 YYEEEE. The CDR3 loop reads CASSLGTGGKSQPQHF. CDR3 bases: TGTGCCAGCAGCTTGGGTACAGGGGGGAAGAGTCAGCCCCAGCATTTT.

The V gene is TRBV27, the J gene TRBJ2-3; unclear D gene. This CDR3 spans 14 amino acids. From germline, CDR1 is MNHEY and CDR2 SMNVEV (reference sequence). With 5 bases removed from V and 0 bases from J, the gap between germline ends came to 9 bases. CDR3 DNA sequence: TGTGCCAGCAGTGTCTACTCTAGCACAGATACGCAGTATTTT. Encoded protein: CASSVYSSTDTQYF.

V gene TRBV13 combines with J gene TRBJ2-5; 9 bases map to TRBD2. Germline CDR1 PRHDT, CDR2 FYEKMQ (reference sequence). This CDR3 spans 15 amino acids. The V and J ends lost 5 bases and 5 bases, in that order; junction bases with no gene match: 9. The CDR3: CASSASGNPAETQYF. DNA of the CDR3: TGTGCCAGCAGCGCTAGCGGGAACCCGGCGGAGACCCAGTACTTC.

V usage is TRBV19 and J usage is TRBJ1-2, with 10 bases that match TRBD1. The CDR3 extends over 13 amino acids. Germline lookup yields CDR1 LNHDA and CDR2 SQIVND (reference sequence). J lost 8 bases, V lost 7 bases, and 7 bases had no gene match. CDR3: CASTYSTGGGYTF. CDR3 bases: TGTGCCAGTACCTACTCGACAGGGGGCGGCTACACCTTC.

The chain carries TRBV5-5 and TRBJ2-7, with 10 bases fitting TRBD2. Unmatched junction bases numbered 5, after V lost 0 bases and J lost 2 bases. From germline, CDR1 is SGHKS and CDR2 YYEKEE (reference sequence). This CDR3 spans 16 amino acids. CDR3 bases: TGTGCCAGCAGCTTGGACCTACTAGCGGGGACCTACGAGCAGTACTTC. This sequence encodes CASSLDLLAGTYEQYF. Together with reference TRBV5-5 and TRBJ2-7, the CDR3 gives the full variable domain: DAGVTQSPTHLIKTRGQQVTLRCSPISGHKSVSWYQQVLGQGPQFIFQYYEKEERGRGNFPDRFSARQFPNYSSELNVNALLLGDSALYLCASSLDLLAGTYEQYFGPGTRLTVT.

The genes are TRBV2 and TRBJ2-1, with D possibly being TRBD2 (6 bases). V lost 2 bases and J 9 bases, leaving 17 bases between the germline ends. CDR3 length equals 15 residues. Per the germline V gene, CDR1 is SNHLY and CDR2 is FYNNEI. CDR3 in amino acids: CASSEWVKEGSEQFF. CDR3 bases: TGTGCCAGCAGTGAATGGGTTAAGGAGGGGTCTGAGCAGTTCTTC.

The gene calls are TRBV24-1 and TRBJ2-3; 8 bases agree with TRBD1. V dropped 1 base and J dropped 8; count of bases not matched to a gene: 1. Germline V gene data show CDR1 as KGHDR and CDR2 as SFDVKD. The CDR3 length is 13 residues. The CDR3 DNA is TGTGCCACCAGTGATTTCAGGGGGCGTACGCAGTATTTT. This codes for CATSDFRGRTQYF.

This clone was counted a single time. The V gene is TRBV6-2 or TRBV6-3, the J gene TRBJ2-1, with a weak D call TRBD2 (6 bases). The CDR3 is 12 residues long. The V gene's germline CDR1 is MNHEY and CDR2 SVGEGT. V was shortened by 2 bases and J by 7 bases, with 6 bases between the two germline ends. CDR3 amino acids: CASSYGGNEQFF. CDR3 coding DNA: TGTGCCAGCAGTTACGGGGGGAATGAGCAGTTCTTC.

J is TRBJ1-1 and V is TRBV6-6, with TRBD1 matching 7 bases. V lost 0 bases, J lost 5 bases, and 6 bases stayed unmatched. This CDR3 has 15 amino acids. Germline CDR1 reads MNHNY; CDR2 reads SVGAGI (reference sequence). The CDR3: CASSYSQGVGTEAFF. As DNA, the CDR3 is TGTGCCAGCAGTTACTCGCAGGGGGTTGGGACTGAAGCTTTCTTT.

This chain joins TRBV3-1 (or the pseudogene TRBV3-2) and TRBJ2-6; D is unclear. Trimming took off 7 bases at V and 2 bases at J, with 6 bases between the two ends. Germline CDR1 and CDR2: LGHDT and YNNKEL (reference sequence). The CDR3 is 13 amino acids. The CDR3 spells CASTPPGANVLTF. CDR3 DNA sequence: TGTGCCAGCACTCCTCCTGGGGCCAACGTCCTGACTTTC.

The sample holds many counts of this clone. V gene TRBV5-1 combines with J gene TRBJ2-2, with 7 bases lining up with TRBD1. The trim removed 7 bases at V and 2 bases at J, leaving 8 bases unmatched. From germline, CDR1 is SGHRS and CDR2 YFSETQ. The CDR3 is 15 residues long. The DNA for the CDR3 is TGCGCCAGCGGTTGGGACAGCCTTAACACCGGGGAGCTGTTTTTT. Translating gives CASGWDSLNTGELFF.